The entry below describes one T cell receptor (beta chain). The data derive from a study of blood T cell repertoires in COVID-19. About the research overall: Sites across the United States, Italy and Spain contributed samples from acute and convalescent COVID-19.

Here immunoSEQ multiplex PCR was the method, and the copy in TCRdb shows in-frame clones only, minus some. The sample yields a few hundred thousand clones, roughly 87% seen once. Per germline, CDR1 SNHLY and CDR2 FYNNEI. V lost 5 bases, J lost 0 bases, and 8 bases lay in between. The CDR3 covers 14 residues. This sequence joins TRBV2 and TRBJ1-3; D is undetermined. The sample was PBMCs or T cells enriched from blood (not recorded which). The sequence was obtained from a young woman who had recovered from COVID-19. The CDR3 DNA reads TGTGCCAGCAGTCCAGGTGACTCTGGAAACACCATATATTTT. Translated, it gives CASSPGDSGNTIYF.